This entry features one T cell receptor beta chain sequence. Which antigen it targets is not known. No clone much larger than this one lies a single base away; base qualities are absent. Library prep was done by the immunoSEQ multiplex PCR assay. For the multiplex PCR, a mixture combining 60 forward primers for TCR Vbeta segments and 13 reverse primers for TCR Jbeta segments was used. The CDR3 region of rearranged TCR beta genes was amplified from genomic DNA by a multiplex PCR assay. Amplified TCR beta libraries were sequenced as 87-base-pair reads on the Illumina HiSeq System. The study's processing was this. A later analysis counted tens of millions of unique TCR beta chains across the 550 to 750 repertoires, and 9.5 million to 11 million of these chains were shared by at least two donors. Raw reads were error-corrected and collapsed into unique sequences by a nearest-neighbor algorithm in which closely related sequences were merged to remove PCR and sequencing errors. Alignment of CDR3 sequences to IMGT reference sequences was used to assign V, D and J gene segments. For a sequence to be retained, a match of at least six nucleotides was required to both a V gene segment and a J gene segment. Rearrangements were classified as productive when the CDR3 lacked stop codons and remained in frame with V and J, and all other rearrangements were classified as non-productive. CDR3 was defined according to IMGT convention as the region running from the second conserved V-encoded cysteine to the conserved J-encoded phenylalanine. Sequences without an unambiguous match to a single V gene segment were excluded from the earlier analysis of about 640 of the donors. In an earlier analysis of some 590 of the donors, a V segment was called functional when productive rearrangements were above 56.7%, and segregating when the standard deviation between donors exceeded 5%. A statistical classification framework was developed to diagnose cytomegalovirus status using the catalog of TCR beta chain sequences. A later analysis assigned V and J genes by comparing TCR nucleotide sequences with IMGT/GENE-DB human TR gene sequences. Using the TCRdist pipeline, a later analysis assigned CDR3 sequences along with most-parsimonious VDJ recombination scenarios. In a later analysis, every TCR beta chain was defined by the combination of its CDR3 amino acid sequence and its V-gene family, and reads without a unique V-gene family were dropped. To address suspected cross-contamination and a sequencing artifact, a later analysis removed several hundred highly shared, low-generation-probability nucleotide sequences. For each public chain, a later analysis derived a clonal expansion index from normalized ranks of inferred template counts within each repertoire. In a later analysis, generation probabilities were computed using a VDJ recombination model fitted to out-of-frame rearrangements, and the results were checked against IGoR. In a later analysis, TCR-TCR, TCR-HLA and TCR-CMV co-occurrence was scored with hypergeometric tests, and a repertoire-size bias correction was applied to TCR pairs. A later analysis estimated false discovery rates by permuting HLA or CMV assignments 20 times. In a later analysis, co-occurring TCRs were grouped with DBSCAN, and TCRdist sequence similarity was added when clustering was performed within HLA-allele-positive subsets. For co-occurrence clustering, repertoires with fewer than 30,000 or more than 120,000 public chains were excluded, along with about five repertoires with anomalous nucleotide sharing. Held by TCRdb, this immuneACCESS table contains in-frame sequences only and omits some clones. Under half of the omission traces to an unresolved V gene where checked; the cause of the rest is unknown. The V and J calls and clone size come from that table; D and trimming were worked out from the DNA. In all, the sample holds 170,000 or so clones, and 80% of those were seen once. 0.65% of the sample is taken by the ten largest.

The sample comes from a study of cytomegalovirus exposure and HLA in healthy donors (dated by TCRdb to about 2017). Study-wide context: An earlier analysis of 587 of the donors reported approximately 300 Gb of sequence data and 90 million to 120 million unique TCR beta sequences obtained from roughly 180 million T cells. A later analysis re-examined previously published TCR beta repertoires from just over 650 donors and added high-resolution HLA genotyping to investigate patterns of TCR occurrence. In an earlier analysis of 587 of the donors, high-throughput TCR beta sequencing was used to judge whether each TCR beta V gene segment behaved as functional or pseudogenic. The study aimed to test whether signatures of past pathogen exposure could be identified by cataloging public T cell receptors. Donor age, sex, ethnicity and CMV serostatus were compiled alongside the repertoire data. A later genetic analysis took genome-wide SNP genotypes for about 55% of the 666 donors and used that subset as a discovery cohort. HLA typing covered class I and class II loci at four-digit resolution. The study combined high-throughput TCR immunosequencing, statistical association of individual TCRs with disease status, and machine learning to predict cytomegalovirus infection status. Typing coverage differed by locus: A, B, C, DRB1 and DQB1 were typed in about 620-630 donors, DQA1 in 522, DPA1 in approximately 600, and DPB1 in approximately 450. Rather than using new phenotypic data, the later analysis identified candidate immune exposures from TCR beta sequences and from how often those sequences occurred across donors. Five DR-DQ haplotypes were handled as single units for association and clustering, since linkage in the cohort was strong. Approximately 300 gigabases of sequencing data and around 90 million unique TCR sequences made up an early release that covered about 640 HLA-typed donors. Along with the approximately 600-subject first cohort, a separate validation cohort of 120 different subjects was used. Among 300 to 450 genotyped donors of the cohort, an average of about 240,000 unique TCR beta nucleotide sequences were sequenced per donor, roughly 18% of them non-productive. Of the roughly 400 genotyped donors, 75% to 85% were placed in the genetic ancestry cluster associated with self-reported Caucasian donors. All discovery cohort repertoires had been generated on a single sequencing platform. The study used immunosequencing to profile the T cell repertoires of hundreds of subjects and linked those repertoires to cytomegalovirus serostatus. Findings and caveats that apply to the study as a whole: According to a later analysis, TCR association rates differed among HLA loci, with DRB1 alleles showing the most associated TCRs and HLA-C alleles showing the fewest. In a later analysis, some 18,000 TCR beta sequences were associated with specific HLA alleles at a false discovery rate of 0.05. An association between a missense DCLRE1C variant and V-gene and J-gene trimming of TCR beta chains was found in a later genetic analysis and replicated in an independent cohort. The classifier was reported to diagnose cytomegalovirus status with high specificity and sensitivity in both the original cohort and the validation cohort. Most CMV-associated TCR beta chains appeared to be HLA-restricted in a later analysis, and the HLA associations seemed to be driven largely by CMV exposure. The earlier analysis of about 600 of the donors excluded roughly 16 rarely observed V segments, including chromosome 9 orphons, because counts were too low. While some public TCRs were present in many individuals, most TCR sequences turned up only very rarely across donors. According to the authors, the approach could potentially be generalized to other disease states and immunological phenotypes. Some IMGT-functional V segments, including TRBV6-2 and TRBV6-3, could not be told apart with the 87-base-pair reads, so those segments were excluded. CMV serostatus was the only immune exposure information available for the cohort. Linkage disequilibrium might explain the correlated functional status among segregating V segments, but an unknown experimental factor could not be excluded. In vitro tests confirmed that a few of the cytomegalovirus-associated TCR beta chains recognize cytomegalovirus antigens. The cohort was sequenced for TCR beta chains only, and without alpha or paired-chain data the features that could be detected were limited. A further reported finding was that TCR beta sequences accurately predicted the HLA-A and HLA-B alleles for most subjects in the first cohort. HLA typing was unavailable for some donors at each locus, so association tests used only the typed subset. Assigning TCR associations to individual alleles was difficult when HLA alleles, especially DR and DQ, strongly co-occurred. A later genetic analysis reported fewer N-insertions in productive TCRs among donors in an Asian-associated ancestry cluster than the roughly 700-donor mean. A cluster of highly shared sequence variants was judged likely to be a technical artifact of the sequencing pipeline. The study gave a list of about 160 TCR beta chains associated with cytomegalovirus. The presence/absence analyses assumed that sequencing depth was roughly uniform across donors, and that assumption may not be true. In a later analysis, several top co-occurrence clusters were reported to appear linked to parvovirus B19, influenza, CMV and Epstein-Barr virus. Compared with equally common non-associated chains, HLA-associated TCR beta chains in a later analysis were more clonally expanded and had lower generation probabilities. In an earlier analysis of approximately 590 of the donors, most TCR beta V segments appeared in productive rearrangements about 87% or about 30% of the time, broadly matching IMGT annotations.

The cohort comprised fewer than 750 healthy bone marrow donors. Cohort members were all nominally healthy when sampled, although unrecorded immune exposures were likely present. The donor was CMV seronegative and belonged to the group of roughly 330 seronegative cohort members. A peripheral blood sample was collected from each donor, and TCR beta sequencing was performed on peripheral blood mononuclear cells. Genomic DNA extraction from the blood cell samples was performed with the Qiagen DNeasy Blood Extraction Kit. Per the germline V gene, MNHEY is the CDR1 and SVGAGI is the CDR2. Counted from cysteine to phenylalanine, this CDR3 has 14 amino acids. Of all the DNA, just the CDR3 is kept, 42 bases in frame from base 1. Relative to germline, V is 8 bases shorter and J is 1 base shorter, with 11 bases between their ends.

The sequence links TRBV6-5 to TRBJ2-2; the best D guess is TRBD1, with 5 bases matching. This TCR derives from a boy aged 10-17 years in good health and CMV-seronegative. Input material: PBMCs. The nucleotide sequence is given as TGTGCCAGCGCGCCAGGGTGGAACACCGGGGAGCTGTTTTTT. Translated, it reads CASAPGWNTGELFF.